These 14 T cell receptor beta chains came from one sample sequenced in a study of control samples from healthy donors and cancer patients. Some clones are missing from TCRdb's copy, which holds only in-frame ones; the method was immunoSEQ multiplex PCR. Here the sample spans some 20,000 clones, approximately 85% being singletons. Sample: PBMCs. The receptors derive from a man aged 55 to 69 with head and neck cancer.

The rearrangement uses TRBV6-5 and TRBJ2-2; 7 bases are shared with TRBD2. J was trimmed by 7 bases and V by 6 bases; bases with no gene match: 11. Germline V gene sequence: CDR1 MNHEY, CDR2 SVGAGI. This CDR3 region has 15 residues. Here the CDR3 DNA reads TGTGCCAGCAGCCGACTCGGGGGGAGGGACGGGGAGCTGTTTTTT. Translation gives CASSRLGGRDGELFF.

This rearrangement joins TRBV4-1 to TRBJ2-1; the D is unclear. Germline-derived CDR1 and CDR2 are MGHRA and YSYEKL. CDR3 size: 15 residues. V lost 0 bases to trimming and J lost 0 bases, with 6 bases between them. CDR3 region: CASSQDPSSYNEQFF. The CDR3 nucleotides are TGCGCCAGCAGCCAAGACCCTAGCTCCTACAATGAGCAGTTCTTC.

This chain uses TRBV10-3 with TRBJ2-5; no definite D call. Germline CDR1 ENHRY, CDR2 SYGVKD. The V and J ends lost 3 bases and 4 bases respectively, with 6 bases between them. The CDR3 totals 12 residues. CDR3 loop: CAISDGGETQYF. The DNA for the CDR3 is TGTGCCATCAGTGATGGTGGAGAGACCCAGTACTTC.

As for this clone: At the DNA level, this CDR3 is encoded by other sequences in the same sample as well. CDR3 amino acids: CASSQGQGTKNIQYF. In nucleotides, the CDR3 is TGCGCCAGCAGCCAAGGACAGGGGACCAAAAACATTCAGTACTTC. The V gene is TRBV4-1, the J gene TRBJ2-4; TRBD1 agrees at 8 bases. Germline CDR1 and CDR2: MGHRA and YSYEKL. V shed 1 base and J 2 bases; nucleotides not matched to a gene: 1. There are 15 residues in the CDR3.

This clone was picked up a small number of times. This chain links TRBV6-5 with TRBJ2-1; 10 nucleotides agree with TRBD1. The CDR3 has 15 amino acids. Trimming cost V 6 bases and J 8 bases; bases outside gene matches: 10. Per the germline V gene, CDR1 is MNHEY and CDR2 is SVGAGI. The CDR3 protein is CASSRQGATEYEQFF. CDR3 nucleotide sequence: TGTGCCAGCAGCCGACAGGGGGCAACTGAGTATGAGCAGTTCTTC.

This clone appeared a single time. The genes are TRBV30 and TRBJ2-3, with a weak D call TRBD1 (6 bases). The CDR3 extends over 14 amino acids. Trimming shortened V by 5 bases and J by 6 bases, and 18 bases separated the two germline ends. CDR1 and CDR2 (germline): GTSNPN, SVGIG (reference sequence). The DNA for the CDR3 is TGTGCCTGGTCTATGGGGGCTGGGGCCGATACGCAGTATTTT. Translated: CAWSMGAGADTQYF.

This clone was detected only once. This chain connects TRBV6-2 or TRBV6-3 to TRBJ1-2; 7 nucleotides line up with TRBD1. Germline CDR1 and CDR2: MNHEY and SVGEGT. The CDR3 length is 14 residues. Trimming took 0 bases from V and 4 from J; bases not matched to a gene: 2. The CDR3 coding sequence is TGTGCCAGCAGTTACTCCGGACAGGCCTATGGCTACACCTTC. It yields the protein CASSYSGQAYGYTF.

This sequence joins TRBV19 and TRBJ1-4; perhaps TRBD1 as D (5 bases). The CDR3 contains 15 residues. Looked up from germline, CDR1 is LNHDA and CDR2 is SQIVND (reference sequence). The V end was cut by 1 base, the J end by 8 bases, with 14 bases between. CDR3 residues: CASSIAGTAREKLFF. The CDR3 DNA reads TGTGCCAGTAGTATAGCCGGGACGGCGAGAGAAAAACTGTTTTTT. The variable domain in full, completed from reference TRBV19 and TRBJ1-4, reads DGGITQSPKYLFRKEGQNVTLSCEQNLNHDAMYWYRQDPGQGLRLIYYSQIVNDFQKGDIAEGYSVSREKKESFPLTVTSAQKNPTAFYLCASSIAGTAREKLFFGSGTQLSVL.

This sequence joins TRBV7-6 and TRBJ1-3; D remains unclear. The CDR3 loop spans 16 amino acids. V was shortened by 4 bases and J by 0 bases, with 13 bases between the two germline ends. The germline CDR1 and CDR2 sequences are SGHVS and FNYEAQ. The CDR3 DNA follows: TGTGCCAGCAGCTACCTGACATCAGCCTCTGGAAACACCATATATTTT. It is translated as CASSYLTSASGNTIYF.

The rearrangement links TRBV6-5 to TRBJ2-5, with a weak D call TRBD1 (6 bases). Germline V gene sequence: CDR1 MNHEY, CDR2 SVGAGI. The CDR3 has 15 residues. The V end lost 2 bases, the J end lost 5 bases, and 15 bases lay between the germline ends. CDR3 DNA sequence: TGTGCCAGCAGTTACGGGGGCAGGTTTGGGGAGACCCAGTACTTC. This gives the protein CASSYGGRFGETQYF.

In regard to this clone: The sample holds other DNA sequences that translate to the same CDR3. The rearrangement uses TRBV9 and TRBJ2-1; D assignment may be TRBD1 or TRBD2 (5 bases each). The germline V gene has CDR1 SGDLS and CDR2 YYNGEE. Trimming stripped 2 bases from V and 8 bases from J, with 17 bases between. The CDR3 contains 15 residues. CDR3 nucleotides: TGTGCCAGCAGCGTCTCTGGGACCTTCGGCGATGAGCAGTTCTTC. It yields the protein CASSVSGTFGDEQFF.

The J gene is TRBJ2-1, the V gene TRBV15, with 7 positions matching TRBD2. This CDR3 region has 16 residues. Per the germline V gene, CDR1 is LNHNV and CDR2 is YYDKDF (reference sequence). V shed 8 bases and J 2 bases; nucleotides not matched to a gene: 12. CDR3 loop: CATETGEGLAYNEQFF. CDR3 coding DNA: TGTGCCACCGAGACGGGGGAGGGGCTGGCCTACAATGAGCAGTTCTTC.

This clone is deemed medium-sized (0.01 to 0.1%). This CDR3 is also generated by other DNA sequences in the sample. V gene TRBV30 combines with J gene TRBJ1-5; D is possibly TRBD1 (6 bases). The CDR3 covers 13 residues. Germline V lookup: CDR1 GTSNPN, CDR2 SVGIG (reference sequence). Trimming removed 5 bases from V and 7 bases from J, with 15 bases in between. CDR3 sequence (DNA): TGTGCCTGGGCCGATAGGGGGGGCCAGCCCCAGCATTTT. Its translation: CAWADRGGQPQHF.

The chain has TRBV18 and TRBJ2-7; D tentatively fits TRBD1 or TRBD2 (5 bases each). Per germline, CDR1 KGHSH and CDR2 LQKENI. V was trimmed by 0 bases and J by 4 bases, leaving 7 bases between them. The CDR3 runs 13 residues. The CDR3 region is CASSPPGAYEQYV. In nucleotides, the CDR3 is TGTGCCAGCTCACCACCCGGGGCGTACGAGCAGTACGTC.